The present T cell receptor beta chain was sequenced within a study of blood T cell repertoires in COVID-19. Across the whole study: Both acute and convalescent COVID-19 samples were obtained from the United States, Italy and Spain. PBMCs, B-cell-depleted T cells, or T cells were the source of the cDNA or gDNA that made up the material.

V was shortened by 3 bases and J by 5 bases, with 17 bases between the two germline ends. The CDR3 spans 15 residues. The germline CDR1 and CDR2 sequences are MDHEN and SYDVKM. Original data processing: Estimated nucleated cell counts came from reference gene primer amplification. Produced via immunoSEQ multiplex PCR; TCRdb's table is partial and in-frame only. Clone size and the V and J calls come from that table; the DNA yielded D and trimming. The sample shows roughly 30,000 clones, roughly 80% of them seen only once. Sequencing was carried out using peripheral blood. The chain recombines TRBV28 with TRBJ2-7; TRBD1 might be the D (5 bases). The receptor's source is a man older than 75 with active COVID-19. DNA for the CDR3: TGTGCCAGCAGTTTCCCCGGTAGGGGCGGCGACGAGCAGTACTTC. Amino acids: CASSFPGRGGDEQYF.